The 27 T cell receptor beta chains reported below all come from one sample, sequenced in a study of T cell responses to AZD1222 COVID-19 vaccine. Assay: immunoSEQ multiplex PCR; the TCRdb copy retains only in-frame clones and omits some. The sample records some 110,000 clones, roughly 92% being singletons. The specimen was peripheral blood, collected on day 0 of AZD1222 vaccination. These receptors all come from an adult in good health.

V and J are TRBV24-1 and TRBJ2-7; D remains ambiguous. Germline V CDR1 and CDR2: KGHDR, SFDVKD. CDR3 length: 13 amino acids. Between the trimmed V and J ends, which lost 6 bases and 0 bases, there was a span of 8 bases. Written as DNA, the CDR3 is TGTGCCACCAGTAAGCCGGACTCCTACGAGCAGTACTTC. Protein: CATSKPDSYEQYF.

CDR3 residues: CASSGLRTTFYEQYF. DNA of the CDR3: TGTGCCAGCAGTGGACTTAGAACTACCTTCTACGAGCAGTACTTC. This chain connects TRBV2 to TRBJ2-7; D is unclear. This CDR3 comprises 15 residues. Germline V gene lookup returns CDR1 SNHLY and CDR2 FYNNEI. Trimming stripped 4 bases from V and 3 bases from J, with 16 bases between.

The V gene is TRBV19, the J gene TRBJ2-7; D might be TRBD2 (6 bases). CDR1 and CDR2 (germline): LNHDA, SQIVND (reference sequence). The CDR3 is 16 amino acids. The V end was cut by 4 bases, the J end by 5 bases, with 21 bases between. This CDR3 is CASSTAGLGGMDEQYF. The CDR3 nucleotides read TGTGCCAGTAGTACCGCGGGGCTGGGGGGAATGGACGAGCAGTACTTC. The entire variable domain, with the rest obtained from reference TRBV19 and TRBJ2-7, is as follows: DGGITQSPKYLFRKEGQNVTLSCEQNLNHDAMYWYRQDPGQGLRLIYYSQIVNDFQKGDIAEGYSVSREKKESFPLTVTSAQKNPTAFYLCASSTAGLGGMDEQYFGPGTRLTVT.

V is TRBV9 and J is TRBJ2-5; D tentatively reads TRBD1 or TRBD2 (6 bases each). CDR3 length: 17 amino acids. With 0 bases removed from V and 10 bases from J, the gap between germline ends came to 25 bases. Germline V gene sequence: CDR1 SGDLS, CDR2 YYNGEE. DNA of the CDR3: TGTGCCAGCAGCGTAGGAGGGGGAGCGGGTCCCCAAGTGAGCCAGTACTTC. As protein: CASSVGGGAGPQVSQYF.

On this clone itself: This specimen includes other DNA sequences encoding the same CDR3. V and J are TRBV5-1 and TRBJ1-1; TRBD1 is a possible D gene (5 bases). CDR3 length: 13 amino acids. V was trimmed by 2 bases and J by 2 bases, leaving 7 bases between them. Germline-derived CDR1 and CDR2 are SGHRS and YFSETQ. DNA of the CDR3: TGCGCCAGCAGCTTTCAGGGAAACACTGAAGCTTTCTTT. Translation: CASSFQGNTEAFF.

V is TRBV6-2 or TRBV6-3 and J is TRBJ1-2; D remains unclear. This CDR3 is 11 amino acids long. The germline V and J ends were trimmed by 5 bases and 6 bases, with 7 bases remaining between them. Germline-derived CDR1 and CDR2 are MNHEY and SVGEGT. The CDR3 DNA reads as TGTGCCAGCAGTCACCGGGATGGCTACACCTTC. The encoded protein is CASSHRDGYTF.

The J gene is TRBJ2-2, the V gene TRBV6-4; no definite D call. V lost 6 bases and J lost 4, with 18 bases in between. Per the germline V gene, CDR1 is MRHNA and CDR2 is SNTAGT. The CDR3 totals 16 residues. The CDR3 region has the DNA TGTGCCAGCAGCCCCCTTGGCGGAGTGAGCACCGGGGAGCTGTTTTTT. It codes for CASSPLGGVSTGELFF.

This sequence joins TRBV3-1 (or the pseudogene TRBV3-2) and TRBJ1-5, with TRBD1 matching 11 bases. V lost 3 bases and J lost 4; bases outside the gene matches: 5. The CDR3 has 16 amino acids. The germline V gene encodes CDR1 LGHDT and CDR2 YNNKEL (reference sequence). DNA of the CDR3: TGTGCCAGCAGCCACGGGGACAGGGGGGGGAATCAGCCCCAGCATTTT. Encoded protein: CASSHGDRGGNQPQHF.

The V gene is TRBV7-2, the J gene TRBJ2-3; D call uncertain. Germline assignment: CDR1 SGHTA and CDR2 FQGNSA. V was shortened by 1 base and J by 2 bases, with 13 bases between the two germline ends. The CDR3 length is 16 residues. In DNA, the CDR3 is TGTGCCAGCAGCTTAGGGGTCAATTACCCCACAGATACGCAGTATTTT. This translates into CASSLGVNYPTDTQYF.

In DNA form, the CDR3 reads TGTGCCAGCAGCTTGGAAGCAGGGGGCCCGGGTCAGCCCCAGCATTTT. This encodes CASSLEAGGPGQPQHF. The chain carries TRBV5-5 and TRBJ1-5; 8 nucleotides line up with TRBD1. Trimming removed 0 bases from V and 6 bases from J; junction bases left unmatched: 8. Germline V gene sequence: CDR1 SGHKS, CDR2 YYEKEE (reference sequence). The CDR3 totals 16 residues.

Here the CDR3 reads CASSVAQGPQETQYF. The CDR3 nucleotides are TGTGCCAGCAGCGTAGCACAGGGACCCCAAGAGACCCAGTACTTC. The V and J genes are TRBV9 and TRBJ2-5, with TRBD1 as a possible D gene (6 bases). Trimming stripped 0 bases from V and 1 base from J, with 10 bases between. This CDR3 contains 15 residues. Germline-derived CDR1 and CDR2 are SGDLS and YYNGEE.

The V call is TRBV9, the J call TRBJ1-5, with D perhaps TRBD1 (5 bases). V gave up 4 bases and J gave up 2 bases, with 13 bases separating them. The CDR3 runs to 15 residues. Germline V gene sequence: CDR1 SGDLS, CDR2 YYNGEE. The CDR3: CASSSSGTRNQPQHF. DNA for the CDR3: TGTGCCAGCAGCTCCTCGGGGACGCGCAATCAGCCCCAGCATTTT.

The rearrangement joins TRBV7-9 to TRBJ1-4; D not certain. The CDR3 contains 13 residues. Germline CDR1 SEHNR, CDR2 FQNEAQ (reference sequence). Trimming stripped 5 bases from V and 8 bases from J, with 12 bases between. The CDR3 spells CASSPLAWEKLFF. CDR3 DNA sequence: TGTGCCAGCAGCCCCCTTGCTTGGGAAAAACTGTTTTTT.

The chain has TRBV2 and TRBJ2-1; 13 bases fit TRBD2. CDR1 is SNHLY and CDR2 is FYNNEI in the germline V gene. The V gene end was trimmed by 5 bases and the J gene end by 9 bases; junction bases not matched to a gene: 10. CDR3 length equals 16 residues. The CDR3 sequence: CASSYGLAGVLSEQFF. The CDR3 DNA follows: TGTGCCAGCAGTTACGGACTAGCGGGAGTGTTAAGTGAGCAGTTCTTC.

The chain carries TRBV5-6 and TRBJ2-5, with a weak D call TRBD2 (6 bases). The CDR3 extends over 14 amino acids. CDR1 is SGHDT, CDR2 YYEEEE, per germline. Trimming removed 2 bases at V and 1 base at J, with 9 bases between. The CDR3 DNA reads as TGTGCCAGCAGCTTCCGGGACTTCCAAGAGACCCAGTACTTC. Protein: CASSFRDFQETQYF. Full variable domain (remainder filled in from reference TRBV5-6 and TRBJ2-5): DAGVTQSPTHLIKTRGQQVTLRCSPKSGHDTVSWYQQALGQGPQFIFQYYEEEERQRGNFPDRFSGHQFPNYSSELNVNALLLGDSALYLCASSFRDFQETQYFGPGTRLLVL.

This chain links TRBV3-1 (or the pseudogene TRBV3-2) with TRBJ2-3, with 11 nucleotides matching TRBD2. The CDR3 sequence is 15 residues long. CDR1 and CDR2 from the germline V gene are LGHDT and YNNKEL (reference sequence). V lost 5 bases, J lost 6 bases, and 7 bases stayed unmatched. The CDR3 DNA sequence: TGTGCCAGCAGCAAACGTAGCGGGAGGGCGGATACGCAGTATTTT. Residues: CASSKRSGRADTQYF.

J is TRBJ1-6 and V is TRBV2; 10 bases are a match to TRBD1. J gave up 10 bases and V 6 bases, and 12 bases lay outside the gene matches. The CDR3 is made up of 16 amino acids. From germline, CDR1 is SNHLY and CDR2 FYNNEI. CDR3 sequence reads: CASSKFRDRGLSPLHF. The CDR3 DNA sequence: TGTGCCAGCAGCAAGTTCCGGGACAGGGGTTTATCACCCCTCCACTTT.

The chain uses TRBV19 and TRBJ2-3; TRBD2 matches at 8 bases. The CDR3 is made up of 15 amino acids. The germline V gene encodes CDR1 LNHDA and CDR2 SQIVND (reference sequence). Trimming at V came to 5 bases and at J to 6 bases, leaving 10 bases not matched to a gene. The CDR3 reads CASSPLAGTSDTQYF. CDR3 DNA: TGTGCCAGTAGTCCCTTAGCGGGAACCTCCGATACGCAGTATTTT.

CDR3 nucleotide sequence: TGTGCCAGCAGAACGGCCCCCCAGCGGGAGTACGAGCAGTACTTC. Its translation is CASRTAPQREYEQYF. The chain has TRBV6-5 and TRBJ2-7; 8 nucleotides agree with TRBD2. This CDR3 spans 15 amino acids. The J segment lost 4 bases and the V segment lost 6 bases, leaving 11 bases of the junction unmatched. Looked up from germline, CDR1 is MNHEY and CDR2 is SVGAGI.

CDR3 sequence: CASSEGGASGGGIQETQYF. The CDR3 bases are TGCGCCAGCAGTGAGGGAGGAGCTAGCGGAGGGGGGATACAAGAGACCCAGTACTTC. This chain joins TRBV10-2 and TRBJ2-5, with a weak D call TRBD2 (7 bases). CDR1 and CDR2 from the germline V gene are WSHSY and SAAADI. CDR3 length: 19 amino acids. Trimming cost V 2 bases and J 2 bases, with 24 bases left between them.

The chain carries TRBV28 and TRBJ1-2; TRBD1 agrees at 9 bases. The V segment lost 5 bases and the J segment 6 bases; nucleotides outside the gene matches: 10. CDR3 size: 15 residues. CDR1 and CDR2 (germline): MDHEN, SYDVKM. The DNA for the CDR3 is TGTGCCAGCAGTACAATTCCCGGGACAGGGCATGGCTACACCTTC. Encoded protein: CASSTIPGTGHGYTF.

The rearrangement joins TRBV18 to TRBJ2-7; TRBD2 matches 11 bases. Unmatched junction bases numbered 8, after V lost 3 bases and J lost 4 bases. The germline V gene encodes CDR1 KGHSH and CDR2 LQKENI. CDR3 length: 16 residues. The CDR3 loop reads CASSPRLAGNSYEQYF. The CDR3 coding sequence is TGTGCCAGCTCACCCCGACTAGCGGGGAATTCGTACGAGCAGTACTTC. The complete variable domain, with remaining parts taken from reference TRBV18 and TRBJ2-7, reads NAGVMQNPRHLVRRRGQEARLRCSPMKGHSHVYWYRQLPEEGLKFMVYLQKENIIDESGMPKERFSAEFPKEGPSILRIQQVVRGDSAAYFCASSPRLAGNSYEQYFGPGTRLTVT.

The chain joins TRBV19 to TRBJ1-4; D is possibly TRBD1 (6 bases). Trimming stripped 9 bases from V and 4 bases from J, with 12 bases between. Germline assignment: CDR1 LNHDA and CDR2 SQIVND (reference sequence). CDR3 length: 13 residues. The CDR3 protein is CARTDSDNEKLFF. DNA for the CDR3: TGTGCCAGGACGGACAGCGATAATGAAAAACTGTTTTTT.

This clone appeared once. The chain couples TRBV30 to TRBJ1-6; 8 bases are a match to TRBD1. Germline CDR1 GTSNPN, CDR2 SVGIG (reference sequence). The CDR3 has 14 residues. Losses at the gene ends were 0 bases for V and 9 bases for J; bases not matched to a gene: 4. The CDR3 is CAWSVGQGASPLHF. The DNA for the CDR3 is TGTGCCTGGAGTGTAGGGCAGGGGGCTTCACCCCTCCACTTT.

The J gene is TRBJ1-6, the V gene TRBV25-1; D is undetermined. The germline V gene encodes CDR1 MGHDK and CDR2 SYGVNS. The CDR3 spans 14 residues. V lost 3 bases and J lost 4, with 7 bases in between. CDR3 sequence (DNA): TGTGCCAGCAGTGATTCGGGGTATAATTCACCCCTCCACTTT. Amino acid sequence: CASSDSGYNSPLHF.

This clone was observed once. In DNA form, the CDR3 reads TGTTCCACTATGAACACCGGGGAGCTGTTTTTT. It yields the protein CSTMNTGELFF. V is TRBV27 and J is TRBJ2-2; D gene unclear. There are 11 residues in the CDR3. Germline V gene data show CDR1 as MNHEY and CDR2 as SMNVEV (reference sequence).

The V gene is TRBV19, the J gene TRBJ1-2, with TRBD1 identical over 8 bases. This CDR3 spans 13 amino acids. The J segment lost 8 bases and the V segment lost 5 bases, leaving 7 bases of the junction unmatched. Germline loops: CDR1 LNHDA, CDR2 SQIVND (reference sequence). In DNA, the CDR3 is TGTGCCAGTAGTGGCAGGGGGCTCCGGGGCTACACCTTC. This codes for CASSGRGLRGYTF.